One and the same sample provided the 10 T cell receptor beta chains below, sequenced in a study of human T cells and chemical hapten exposure. TCRdb processed the RACE reads anew with MiXCR; each CDR3 protein has one entry. This table has roughly 48,000 distinct CDR3 sequences, 4.4% appearing once. This sample's time point: healthy volunteer bleed at 2 weeks. Total RNA was isolated from whole blood that had not been fractionated. Sequencing used whole blood. The receptor source for this set is a human donor in good health. Some clones in this sample may be carry-over from other donors' samples.

This clonotype has only a few counts. The chain recombines TRBV24-1 with TRBJ2-6; D is undetermined. The CDR3 is 16 residues long. V was cut by 4 bases and J by 4 bases, with 13 bases left in between. The germline V gene encodes CDR1 KGHDR and CDR2 SFDVKD. Written as DNA, the CDR3 is TGTGCCACCAGTGACCCCGAGAGCTCCGGGGCCAACGTCCTGACTTTC. Translated, it gives CATSDPESSGANVLTF.

This clonotype was picked up one time. Being one base from a much bigger clone, this may be a read error. This chain joins TRBV6-5 and TRBJ1-3; the D is unclear. Germline V gene data show CDR1 as MNHEY and CDR2 as SVGAGI. The CDR3 contains 15 residues. The CDR3 is CAGSYSTGAGNTIYF. In DNA form, the CDR3 reads TGTGCCGGCAGTTACTCGACTGGGGCTGGAAACACCATATATTTT.

This clonotype was observed a few times. This rearrangement joins TRBV28 to TRBJ1-1, with D maybe TRBD1 (5 bases). Per the germline V gene, CDR1 is MDHEN and CDR2 is SYDVKM. The CDR3 contains 15 residues. Trimming took 5 bases from V and 3 from J, leaving 16 bases between them. The CDR3, as DNA: TGTGCCAGCAGTGGGCTGGACATAGAAGACACTGAAGCTTTCTTT. Residues: CASSGLDIEDTEAFF.

This clonotype was found many times. The chain combines TRBV29-1 with TRBJ1-1; D uncertain. Per the germline V gene, CDR1 is SQVTM and CDR2 is ANQGSEA. The CDR3 length is 12 residues. V dropped 6 bases and J dropped 4 bases, with 12 bases sitting between them. Written as DNA, the CDR3 is TGCAGCGTCCCCATCTTCGGCACTGAAGCTTTCTTT. It translates to CSVPIFGTEAFF.

In its sample, this clonotype was seen many times. The V and J genes are TRBV27 and TRBJ2-7, with D possibly being TRBD2 (6 bases). The CDR3 is 11 amino acids. Germline V gene lookup returns CDR1 MNHEY and CDR2 SMNVEV (reference sequence). Trimming took 3 bases from V and 6 from J, leaving 6 bases between them. The CDR3 DNA sequence: TGTGCCAGCAGTTTCGGGGGCGAGCAGTACTTC. Residues: CASSFGGEQYF.

This clonotype was detected many times. The chain carries TRBV5-4 and TRBJ1-6; TRBD1 matches 7 bases. CDR3 length: 15 residues. Germline lookup yields CDR1 SGHNT and CDR2 YYREEE (reference sequence). The ends lost 0 bases at V and 6 bases at J; junction bases unmatched: 3. The CDR3 spells CASSLDHRGNSPLHF. DNA of the CDR3: TGTGCCAGCAGCTTGGATCACAGGGGTAATTCACCCCTCCACTTT.

The table lists this clonotype with many counts. V is TRBV29-1 and J is TRBJ2-1; possible D gene TRBD2, 5 bases. There are 12 residues in the CDR3. Germline V gene data show CDR1 as SQVTM and CDR2 as ANQGSEA. Trimming shortened V by 6 bases and J by 7 bases, and 13 bases separated the two germline ends. The CDR3 coding sequence is TGCAGCGTCCCTGGGCTAGCTAATGAGCAGTTCTTC. Translating it yields CSVPGLANEQFF.

In this sample, this clonotype turned up a few times. The J gene is TRBJ2-1, the V gene TRBV4-1; weak D call: TRBD1 (6 bases). Trimming cost V 4 bases and J 8 bases, with 18 bases left between them. CDR1 MGHRA and CDR2 YSYEKL come from the germline V gene. The CDR3 is made up of 15 amino acids. The CDR3 DNA follows: TGCGCCAGCAGCCCACAGGGCCTAGGATCCCATGAGCAGTTCTTC. Translated: CASSPQGLGSHEQFF.

This clonotype was found many times. The CDR3 sequence: CASSFGQGTHNEQFF. In DNA, the CDR3 is TGTGCCAGCAGTTTCGGGCAGGGAACCCACAATGAGCAGTTCTTC. The J gene is TRBJ2-1, the V gene TRBV12-3 or TRBV12-4; D may be TRBD1 (5 bases). Trimming shortened V by 3 bases and J by 5 bases, and 14 bases separated the two germline ends. The CDR3 sequence is 15 residues long.

This clonotype was counted at least ten times. CDR3 bases: TGTGCCAGCAACAAAGCGGGAGGGCCTCAGTACTTC. Amino acids: CASNKAGGPQYF. The chain combines TRBV3-1 with TRBJ2-4, with 10 nucleotides matching TRBD2. The CDR3 covers 12 residues. Trimming removed 7 bases from V and 12 bases from J; junction bases left unmatched: 6. The V gene's germline CDR1 is LGHDT and CDR2 YNNKEL (reference sequence).